One sample yielded the 8 T cell receptor beta chains listed below, sequenced in a study of shared clonotypes between healthy human individuals. Sequencing used immunoSEQ multiplex PCR; TCRdb keeps in-frame clones, though not all of them. The top ten clones hold 0.045% to 0.06% of a sample with a few hundred thousand clones, 95% to 98% of them seen once. The sequencing sample was made of naive CD4+ T cells sorted from blood. Described subset: CD45RA+ positively selected. These receptors were taken from a woman aged 25 to 45 in good health.

V gene TRBV6-1 combines with J gene TRBJ1-2; D call uncertain. Looked up from germline, CDR1 is MNHNS and CDR2 is SASEGT. V gave up 6 bases and J gave up 10 bases, with 12 bases separating them. There are 11 residues in the CDR3. This CDR3 reads CASSSPPPYTF. The CDR3 DNA reads TGTGCCAGCAGCTCACCCCCCCCCTACACCTTC.

Only one count was recorded for this clone. This chain connects TRBV28 to TRBJ2-7; 7 positions match TRBD2. This CDR3 region has 16 residues. Germline V lookup: CDR1 MDHEN, CDR2 SYDVKM. V dropped 3 bases and J dropped 4; count of bases not matched to a gene: 12. CDR3 amino acids: CASSLSFGAGAYEQYF. The CDR3 nucleotides read TGTGCCAGCAGTTTGTCTTTTGGGGCGGGAGCGTACGAGCAGTACTTC. Together with reference TRBV28 and TRBJ2-7, the CDR3 gives the full variable domain: DVKVTQSSRYLVKRTGEKVFLECVQDMDHENMFWYRQDPGLGLRLIYFSYDVKMKEKGDIPEGYSVSREKKERFSLILESASTNQTSMYLCASSLSFGAGAYEQYFGPGTRLTVT.

The CDR3 reads CASSLQRKVAGELFF. CDR3 sequence (DNA): TGTGCCAGCAGCTTGCAGCGGAAGGTAGCCGGGGAGCTGTTTTTT. V gene TRBV5-4 combines with J gene TRBJ2-2; a possible D gene is TRBD2 (5 bases). The CDR3 has 15 residues. Germline V CDR1 and CDR2: SGHNT, YYREEE (reference sequence). Deletions cut 1 base from V and 6 bases from J, with 13 bases between.

This chain links TRBV18 with TRBJ2-7; maybe TRBD2 (5 bases). Germline values: CDR1 KGHSH, CDR2 LQKENI. The V end was cut by 0 bases, the J end by 0 bases, with 12 bases between. This CDR3 has 16 residues. Here the CDR3 DNA reads TGTGCCAGCTCACCACCTGTGGGAGAAAGCTCCTACGAGCAGTACTTC. It translates to CASSPPVGESSYEQYF.

V and J are TRBV5-1 and TRBJ2-2; tentative D call: TRBD1 (6 bases). CDR1 SGHRS and CDR2 YFSETQ come from the germline V gene. There are 13 residues in the CDR3. V lost 3 bases to trimming and J lost 6 bases, with 9 bases between them. The CDR3 DNA sequence: TGCGCCAGCAGCTCACAGGGTCCCGGGGAGCTGTTTTTT. It specifies CASSSQGPGELFF.

V is TRBV9 and J is TRBJ2-5; D not certain. Per germline, CDR1 SGDLS and CDR2 YYNGEE. Trimming left V 2 bases short and J 0 bases short, with 5 bases between. The length of the CDR3 is 13 residues. CDR3 in amino acids: CASSVNYQETQYF. The CDR3 DNA follows: TGTGCCAGCAGCGTTAACTACCAAGAGACCCAGTACTTC.

J is TRBJ2-5 and V is TRBV20-1, with no clear D. This CDR3 spans 10 amino acids. The V gene lost 4 bases and the J gene lost 4 bases, with 4 bases spanning the gap. Germline V lookup: CDR1 DFQATT, CDR2 SNEGSKA (reference sequence). The CDR3 bases are TGCAGTGCTATCAGAGAGACCCAGTACTTC. It encodes CSAIRETQYF.

The rearrangement links TRBV7-2 to TRBJ1-3; D is undetermined. The V gene's germline CDR1 is SGHTA and CDR2 FQGNSA. This CDR3 has 14 amino acids. V lost 1 base and J 6 bases, leaving 10 bases between the germline ends. CDR3 amino acids: CASSLDRGTNTIYF. The CDR3 DNA is TGTGCCAGCAGCTTAGATCGGGGAACAAACACCATATATTTT.